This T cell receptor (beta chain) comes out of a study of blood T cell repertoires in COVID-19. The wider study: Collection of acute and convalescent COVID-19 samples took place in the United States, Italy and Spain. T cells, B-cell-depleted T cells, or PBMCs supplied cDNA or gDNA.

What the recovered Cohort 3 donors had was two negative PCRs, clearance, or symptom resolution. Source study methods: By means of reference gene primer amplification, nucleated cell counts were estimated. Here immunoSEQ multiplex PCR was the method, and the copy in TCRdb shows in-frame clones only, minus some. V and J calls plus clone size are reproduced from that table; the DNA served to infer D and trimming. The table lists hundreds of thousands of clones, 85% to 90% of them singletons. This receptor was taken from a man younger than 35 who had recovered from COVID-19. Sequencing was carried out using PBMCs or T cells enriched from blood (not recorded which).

This CDR3 reads CASSLGGLPTSYNEQFF. CDR3 DNA sequence: TGCGCCAGCAGCTTGGGCGGGCTACCAACCTCCTACAATGAGCAGTTCTTC. The rearrangement uses TRBV5-1 and TRBJ2-1, with D perhaps matching TRBD2 (5 bases). CDR1 and CDR2 (germline): SGHRS, YFSETQ. V gave up 0 bases and J gave up 0 bases, with 13 bases separating them. This CDR3 spans 17 amino acids.